Listed below are T cell receptor beta chains from one sample, sequenced in a study of shared clonotypes between healthy human individuals. Clones were sequenced by immunoSEQ multiplex PCR, and TCRdb holds only the in-frame ones, with some missing. Altogether 2 million to 2.5 million clones are present, 90% to 95% being singletons, with the ten largest covering 0.39%. The specimen was naive CD4+ T cells from PBMCs. The receptors shown here come from a man aged 18 to 30 in good health. Some clones in this sample may be carry-over from other donors' samples. The CDR3 runs from the conserved cysteine through the conserved F or W. The D gene is left open where the match is weak. Clone size, where shown, is once, few, many, or a class for clones that have expanded.

V gene	J gene	clone size	D gene	CDR3 protein	CDR3 DNA
TRBV6-5	TRBJ2-2	.	.	CATLGTANTGELFF	TGTGCCACCCTAGGCACCGCGAACACCGGGGAGCTGTTTTTT
TRBV28	TRBJ1-5	.	.	CAWGGWGSNQPQHF	TGTGCCTGGGGTGGTTGGGGTAGCAATCAGCCCCAGCATTTT
TRBV30	TRBJ1-5	few	.	CAWRTPNQPQHF	TGTGCCTGGAGGACACCTAATCAGCCCCAGCATTTT
TRBV19	TRBJ2-1	.	.	CASREYNEQFF	TGTGCCAGTAGGGAATACAATGAGCAGTTCTTC
TRBV5-6	TRBJ1-5	.	.	CASSSGRVPNQPQHF	TGTGCCAGCAGTTCGGGGCGGGTCCCCAATCAGCCCCAGCATTTT
TRBV7-6	TRBJ2-7	.	.	CASSSPSSEQYF	TGTGCCAGCAGTTCCCCTTCGAGCGAGCAGTACTTC
TRBV15	TRBJ1-1	.	TRBD1	CATSRDRGPTEAFF	TGTGCCACCAGCAGGGACAGGGGCCCAACTGAAGCTTTCTTT
TRBV28	TRBJ2-4	.	TRBD2	CASSLAGGPENIQYF	TGTGCCAGCAGTTTAGCGGGAGGGCCGGAAAACATTCAGTACTTC
TRBV7-8	TRBJ2-7	.	.	CASSSAGTSNYEQYF	TGTGCCAGCAGCTCGGCCGGGACTTCAAACTACGAGCAGTACTTC
TRBV28	TRBJ2-7	once	.	CASRPTQGSYEQYF	TGTGCCAGCAGGCCCACACAGGGCTCCTACGAGCAGTACTTC
TRBV28	TRBJ1-5	.	.	CASRGGGSNQPQHF	TGTGCCAGCAGGGGCGGGGGGAGCAATCAGCCCCAGCATTTT
TRBV7-2	TRBJ2-7	once	.	CASSLASGGYEQYF	TGTGCCAGCAGCTTAGCTAGCGGAGGGTACGAGCAGTACTTC
TRBV5-6	TRBJ1-1	.	.	CASSLERGMNTEAFF	TGTGCCAGCAGCTTGGAAAGGGGAATGAACACTGAAGCTTTCTTT
TRBV18	TRBJ2-1	once	TRBD1	CASSPRQGLNEQFF	TGTGCCAGCTCACCACGACAGGGCCTCAATGAGCAGTTCTTC
TRBV6-5	TRBJ1-5	.	TRBD1	CASRFDRGQPQHF	TGTGCCAGCAGATTCGACAGGGGACAGCCCCAGCATTTT
TRBV7-3	TRBJ2-2	.	.	CASSLRAPGELFF	TGTGCCAGCAGCTTACGCGCCCCCGGGGAGCTGTTTTTT
TRBV5-4	TRBJ2-7	.	TRBD1	CASSAGQGAGYEQYF	TGTGCCAGCAGCGCAGGTCAGGGGGCGGGCTACGAGCAGTACTTC
TRBV5-1	TRBJ2-7	.	TRBD1	CASSLRPKGQGGSYEQYF	TGCGCCAGCAGCCTCCGACCAAAGGGACAGGGGGGATCCTACGAGCAGTACTTC
TRBV5-1	TRBJ2-7	.	TRBD1	CASSWGTGGAYEQYF	TGCGCCAGCAGCTGGGGGACAGGGGGCGCGTACGAGCAGTACTTC
TRBV7-2	TRBJ2-7	.	.	CASSLVRGWVVDEQYF	TGTGCCAGCAGCTTAGTAAGGGGGTGGGTGGTCGACGAGCAGTACTTC
TRBV5-1	TRBJ1-1	.	.	CASSLGRGYTEAFF	TGCGCCAGCAGCTTGGGTAGAGGGTACACTGAAGCTTTCTTT
TRBV19	TRBJ2-5	.	TRBD1	CASTPGQGLTQYF	TGTGCCAGTACCCCGGGACAGGGGCTGACCCAGTACTTC
TRBV7-8	TRBJ1-5	.	TRBD1	CASSLRDRGANQPQHF	TGTGCCAGCAGCTTACGGGACAGGGGGGCGAATCAGCCCCAGCATTTT
TRBV7-8	TRBJ1-2	.	.	CASSADFYGYTF	TGTGCCAGCAGCGCGGATTTTTATGGCTACACCTTC
TRBV7-6	TRBJ2-7	.	TRBD1	CASSPGTGDNEQYF	TGTGCCAGCAGCCCGGGGACAGGGGATAACGAGCAGTACTTC
TRBV4-1	TRBJ2-1	.	.	CASSQGTQRNEQFF	TGCGCCAGCAGCCAAGGGACCCAGAGGAATGAGCAGTTCTTC
TRBV6-5	TRBJ2-1	.	.	CASRKDQWEQFF	TGTGCCAGCAGGAAGGACCAGTGGGAGCAGTTCTTC
TRBV18	TRBJ2-7	.	.	CASSPIIGGAYEQYF	TGTGCCAGCTCACCTATTATTGGCGGGGCCTACGAGCAGTACTTC
TRBV7-9	TRBJ2-2	.	TRBD2	CASSLEAREGGELFF	TGTGCCAGCAGCTTAGAAGCGCGGGAGGGCGGGGAGCTGTTTTTT
TRBV30	TRBJ2-3	.	TRBD2	CAWTPTLAGGTDTQYF	TGTGCCTGGACCCCGACTCTAGCGGGAGGAACAGATACGCAGTATTTT
TRBV6-5	TRBJ1-1	.	.	CASSYGQNTEAFF	TGTGCCAGCAGTTACGGCCAGAACACTGAAGCTTTCTTT
TRBV28	TRBJ1-2	.	.	CASSQTGHEGYTF	TGTGCCAGCAGTCAAACGGGCCACGAAGGCTACACCTTC
TRBV5-1	TRBJ1-3	.	TRBD1	CASRQTGDGNTIYF	TGCGCCAGCAGGCAGACAGGGGACGGAAACACCATATATTTT
TRBV30	TRBJ2-1	.	.	CAWSLRTPGGVNEQFF	TGTGCCTGGAGTCTTCGGACTCCTGGAGGGGTGAATGAGCAGTTCTTC
TRBV5-4	TRBJ1-1	.	.	CASSARLGTEAFF	TGTGCCAGCAGCGCACGACTTGGGACTGAAGCTTTCTTT
TRBV5-1	TRBJ2-5	.	.	CASSLQAGETQYF	TGCGCCAGCAGTCTGCAGGCTGGAGAGACCCAGTACTTC
TRBV29-1	TRBJ2-5	.	TRBD1	CSVGQGQETQYF	TGCAGCGTGGGACAGGGGCAAGAGACCCAGTACTTC
TRBV30	TRBJ2-1	.	.	CAWSGGNQGYNEQFF	TGTGCCTGGTCCGGAGGGAACCAAGGATACAATGAGCAGTTCTTC
TRBV6-1	TRBJ2-5	.	TRBD1	CASSEGTGGSFTQYF	TGTGCCAGCAGTGAGGGGACAGGGGGTTCGTTCACCCAGTACTTC
TRBV5-6	TRBJ2-3	.	.	CASSRPQEPGPQYF	TGTGCCAGCAGCCGACCCCAAGAGCCTGGTCCGCAGTATTTT
TRBV2	TRBJ1-2	.	TRBD1	CASSPMTGGGYTF	TGTGCCAGCAGTCCTATGACAGGGGGAGGCTACACCTTC
TRBV7-9	TRBJ1-1	.	.	CASSFGRTEAFF	TGTGCCAGCAGCTTCGGGCGGACTGAAGCTTTCTTT